This T cell receptor beta chain was captured by sequencing in a study of memory CD8 T cells in hepatitis C reinfection. At the level of the study: After reinfection, a couple of primary-infection resolvers became chronically infected.

Profiled with immunoSEQ multiplex PCR; TCRdb holds only in-frame clones, not every one. The data show over 35,000 clones, with approximately 88% seen just once and around 1.2% held by the top ten. This CDR3 comprises 16 residues. The germline V and J ends were trimmed by 2 bases and 3 bases, with 14 bases remaining between them. The germline V gene encodes CDR1 SGHVS and CDR2 FQNEAQ. Time point denoted: peak reinfection, 3 to 8 weeks after reinfection detection. Sorted cells were sequenced directly ex vivo without any in vitro expansion. A couple of donors provided sorted CD3+ CD8+ CD45RO- naive CD8 T cells at all three reinfection time points.

The receptor was derived from a man between 18 and 29 years old with hepatitis C virus infection. Sequencing used naive CD8+ T cells sorted from blood. The chain carries TRBV7-8 and TRBJ1-5; D is ambiguous. This chain's CDR3 is CASSLRSSGLNQPQHF. In nucleotides, the CDR3 is TGTGCCAGCAGCTTAAGGTCATCTGGGCTCAATCAGCCCCAGCATTTT.